This is a list of T cell receptor beta chains from one sample in a study of T-cell reconstitution after alpha-beta-depleted transplantation in children. TCRdb redid the calling of the PCR reads with MiXCR, one entry per CDR3 protein. The sample comprises over 200,000 distinct CDR3 sequences, 8% to 9.5% of which are singletons, and over 5.5% rests with the top ten. The specimen comprised PBMCs from the stem cell graft donor, sampled from the stem cell graft. The receptors here all came from a human donor who donated a stem cell graft to a child with acute lymphoblastic leukemia. CDR3s leave out the opening cysteine and the closing phenylalanine or tryptophan. The D gene is left open where the match is weak.

d_call,v_call,j_call,cdr3_aa
TRBD1,TRBV20-1,TRBJ1-4,SARGTSGTGLSLATNEKLF
.,TRBV7-6,TRBJ2-1,ASSLKEPYNEQF
TRBD1,TRBV5-1,TRBJ1-3,ASSPDRGPSGNTIY
.,TRBV30,TRBJ2-1,AWTRQPLENEQF
.,TRBV12-3/TRBV12-4,TRBJ2-7,ASSPDPGGHEQY
.,TRBV7-6,TRBJ1-2,ASSADRTVNYGYT
TRBD1,TRBV2,TRBJ1-2,ASSSGGGYT
.,TRBV4-2,TRBJ2-1,ASSQVDGSSDEQF
.,TRBV27,TRBJ1-5,ASSFRGGDQPQH
TRBD1,TRBV10-2,TRBJ1-4,ASSGPGQGNEKLF
.,TRBV3-1,TRBJ2-7,ASSQYGGSEQY
.,TRBV29-1,TRBJ1-5,SVGEGVGNQPQH
.,TRBV12-3/TRBV12-4,TRBJ1-5,ASSFGRPQH
TRBD2,TRBV11-2,TRBJ2-3,ASSPGLAGGLLLHQDTQY
TRBD2,TRBV12-3/TRBV12-4,TRBJ2-2,ASSFSIGLRLAGDTGELF
.,TRBV5-6,TRBJ2-6,ASSSSVKWSGANVLT
TRBD1,TRBV11-2,TRBJ1-3,ASSSTHRQGSGNTIY
.,TRBV5-1,TRBJ1-1,ASRQSTEAF
TRBD1,TRBV5-5,TRBJ2-3,ASSPRQGFTTQY
.,TRBV10-3,TRBJ1-6,AISKDGTVNSPLH
.,TRBV20-1,TRBJ2-1,SASGREQF
TRBD1,TRBV6-1,TRBJ2-3,ASTTGATSPSTDTQY
TRBD1,TRBV15,TRBJ2-1,ATSRDGGQGYNEQF
.,TRBV3-1,TRBJ1-5,ASSQGSSGTGQPQH
TRBD1,TRBV27,TRBJ2-7,ASSSGGAAVYEQY
TRBD1,TRBV10-3,TRBJ1-2,AISEATGAYYGYT
.,TRBV5-1,TRBJ2-3,ASSLEQDSTQY
.,TRBV6-2/TRBV6-3,TRBJ1-1,ASSWMTGNTEAF
.,TRBV6-2/TRBV6-3,TRBJ2-4,ASSRGGLSLLAKNIQY
.,TRBV27,TRBJ2-7,ASSPLSAPWEQY
.,TRBV21-1,TRBJ2-1,ASSKAVRAGQF
TRBD1,TRBV29-1,TRBJ1-1,SATIQGGTEAF
.,TRBV11-2,TRBJ1-1,ASSLDPGAGNTEAF
.,TRBV10-3,TRBJ1-3,ATHSLSGNTIY
TRBD2,TRBV7-2,TRBJ2-5,ASSSLAGFQETQY
.,TRBV30,TRBJ1-1,AWTEYTEAF
.,TRBV24-1,TRBJ2-1,ATSGWAGHLHSYNEQF
.,TRBV12-3/TRBV12-4,TRBJ1-1,ASRIATFDRAEAF
TRBD1,TRBV5-5,TRBJ1-1,ASSPRTGDHTEAF
.,TRBV29-1,TRBJ1-5,SVEDLDRRKRNQPQH
.,TRBV10-3,TRBJ1-1,AISFGRPDMNTEAF
TRBD1,TRBV6-2/TRBV6-3,TRBJ1-5,ASSYSGQGTNQPQH
.,TRBV20-1,TRBJ2-7,SADTPEGAYEQY
.,TRBV4-1,TRBJ2-7,ASSQDPDGLGEQY
.,TRBV6-4,TRBJ1-1,ASSLATVNTEAF